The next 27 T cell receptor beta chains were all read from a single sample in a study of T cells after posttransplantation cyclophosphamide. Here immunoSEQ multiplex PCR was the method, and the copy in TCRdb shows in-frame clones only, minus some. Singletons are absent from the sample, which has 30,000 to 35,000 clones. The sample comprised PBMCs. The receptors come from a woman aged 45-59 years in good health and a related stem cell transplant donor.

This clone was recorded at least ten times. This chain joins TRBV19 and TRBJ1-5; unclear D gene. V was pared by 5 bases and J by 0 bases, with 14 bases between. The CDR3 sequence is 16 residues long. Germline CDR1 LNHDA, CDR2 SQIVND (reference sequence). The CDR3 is CASSPQTRLSNQPQHF. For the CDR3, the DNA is TGTGCCAGTAGTCCGCAGACTAGACTTAGCAATCAGCCCCAGCATTTT. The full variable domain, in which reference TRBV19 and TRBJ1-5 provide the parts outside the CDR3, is DGGITQSPKYLFRKEGQNVTLSCEQNLNHDAMYWYRQDPGQGLRLIYYSQIVNDFQKGDIAEGYSVSREKKESFPLTVTSAQKNPTAFYLCASSPQTRLSNQPQHFGDGTRLSIL.

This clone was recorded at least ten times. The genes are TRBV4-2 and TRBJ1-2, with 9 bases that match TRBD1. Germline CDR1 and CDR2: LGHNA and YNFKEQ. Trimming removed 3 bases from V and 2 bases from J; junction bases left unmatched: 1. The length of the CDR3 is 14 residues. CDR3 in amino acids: CASSQGTGNYGYTF. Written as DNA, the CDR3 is TGTGCCAGCAGCCAGGGGACAGGGAACTATGGCTACACCTTC.

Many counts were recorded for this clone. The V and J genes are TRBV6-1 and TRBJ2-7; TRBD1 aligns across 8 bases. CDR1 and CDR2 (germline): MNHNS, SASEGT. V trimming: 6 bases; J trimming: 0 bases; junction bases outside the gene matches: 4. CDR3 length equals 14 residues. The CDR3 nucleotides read TGTGCCAGCAGACGGGACAGGCGCTCCTACGAGCAGTACTTC. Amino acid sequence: CASRRDRRSYEQYF.

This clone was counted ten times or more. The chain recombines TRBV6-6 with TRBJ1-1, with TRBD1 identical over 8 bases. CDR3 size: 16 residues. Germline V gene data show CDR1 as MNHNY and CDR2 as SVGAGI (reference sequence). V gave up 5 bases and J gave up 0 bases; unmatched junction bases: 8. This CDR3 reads CASSHRRTGLNTEAFF. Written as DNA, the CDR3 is TGTGCCAGCAGTCACCGTCGGACAGGGTTGAACACTGAAGCTTTCTTT.

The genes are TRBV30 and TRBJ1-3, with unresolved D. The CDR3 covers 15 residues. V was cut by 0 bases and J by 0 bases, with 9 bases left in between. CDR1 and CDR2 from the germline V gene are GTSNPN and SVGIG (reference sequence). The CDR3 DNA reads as TGTGCCTGGAGTGTACCACGGGTCTCTGGAAACACCATATATTTT. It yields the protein CAWSVPRVSGNTIYF.

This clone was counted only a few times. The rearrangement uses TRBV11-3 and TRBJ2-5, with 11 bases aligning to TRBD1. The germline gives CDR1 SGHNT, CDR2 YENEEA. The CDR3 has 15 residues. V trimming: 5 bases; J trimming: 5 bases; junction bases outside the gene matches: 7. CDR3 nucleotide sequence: TGTGCCAGCAGCACGCGGACAGGGGGCCTGGAGACCCAGTACTTC. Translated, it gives CASSTRTGGLETQYF.

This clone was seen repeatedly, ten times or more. CDR3 sequence reads: CASSYGPYSNQPQHF. The CDR3 DNA reads TGTGCCAGCAGTTACGGCCCTTATAGCAATCAGCCCCAGCATTTT. The chain uses TRBV6-2 or TRBV6-3 and TRBJ1-5; D is ambiguous. The V gene's germline CDR1 is MNHEY and CDR2 SVGEGT. V was clipped by 2 bases and J by 0 bases, with 8 bases between them. CDR3 size: 15 residues.

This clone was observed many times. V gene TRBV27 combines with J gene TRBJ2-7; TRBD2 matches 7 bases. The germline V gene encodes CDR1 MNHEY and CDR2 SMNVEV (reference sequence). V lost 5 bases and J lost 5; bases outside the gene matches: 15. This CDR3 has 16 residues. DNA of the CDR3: TGTGCCAGCAGTCATGGTTCGCGAGCGGGATTGAACGAGCAGTACTTC. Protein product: CASSHGSRAGLNEQYF.

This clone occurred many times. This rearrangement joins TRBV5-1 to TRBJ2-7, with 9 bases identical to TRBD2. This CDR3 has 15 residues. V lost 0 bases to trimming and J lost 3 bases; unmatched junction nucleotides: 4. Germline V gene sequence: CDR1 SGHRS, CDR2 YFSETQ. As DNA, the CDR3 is TGCGCCAGCAGCTTGGGACTAGCGGATATCTACGAGCAGTACTTC. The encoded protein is CASSLGLADIYEQYF.

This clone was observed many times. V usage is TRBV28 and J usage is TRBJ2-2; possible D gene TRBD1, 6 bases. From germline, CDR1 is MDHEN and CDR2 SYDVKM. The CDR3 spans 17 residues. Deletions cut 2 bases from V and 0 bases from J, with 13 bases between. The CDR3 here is CASSLPTGNPNTGELFF. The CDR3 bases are TGTGCCAGCAGTTTACCGACAGGAAACCCGAACACCGGGGAGCTGTTTTTT. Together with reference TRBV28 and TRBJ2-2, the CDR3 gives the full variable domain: DVKVTQSSRYLVKRTGEKVFLECVQDMDHENMFWYRQDPGLGLRLIYFSYDVKMKEKGDIPEGYSVSREKKERFSLILESASTNQTSMYLCASSLPTGNPNTGELFFGEGSRLTVL.

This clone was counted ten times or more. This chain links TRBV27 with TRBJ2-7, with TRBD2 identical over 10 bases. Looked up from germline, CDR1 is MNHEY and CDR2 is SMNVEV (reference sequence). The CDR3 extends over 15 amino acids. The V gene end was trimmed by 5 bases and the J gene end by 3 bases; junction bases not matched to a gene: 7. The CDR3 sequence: CASSPRLAGDYEQYF. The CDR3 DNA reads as TGTGCCAGCAGTCCTAGACTAGCGGGCGACTACGAGCAGTACTTC.

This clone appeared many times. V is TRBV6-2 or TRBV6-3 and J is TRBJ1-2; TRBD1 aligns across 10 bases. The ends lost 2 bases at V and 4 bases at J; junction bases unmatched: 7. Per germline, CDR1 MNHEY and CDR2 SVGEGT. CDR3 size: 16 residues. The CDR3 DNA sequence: TGTGCCAGCAGTTACCCTCGGACAGGGGGGGTCTATGGCTACACCTTC. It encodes CASSYPRTGGVYGYTF.

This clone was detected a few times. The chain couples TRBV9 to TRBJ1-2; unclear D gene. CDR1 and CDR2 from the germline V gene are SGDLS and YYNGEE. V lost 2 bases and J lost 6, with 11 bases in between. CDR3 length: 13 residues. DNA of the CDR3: TGTGCCAGCAGCGTTAGGGTGTTTGATGGCTACACCTTC. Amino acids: CASSVRVFDGYTF. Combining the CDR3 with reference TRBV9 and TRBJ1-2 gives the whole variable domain DSGVTQTPKHLITATGQRVTLRCSPRSGDLSVYWYQQSLDQGLQFLIQYYNGEERAKGNILERFSAQQFPDLHSELNLSSLELGDSALYFCASSVRVFDGYTFGSGTRLTVV.

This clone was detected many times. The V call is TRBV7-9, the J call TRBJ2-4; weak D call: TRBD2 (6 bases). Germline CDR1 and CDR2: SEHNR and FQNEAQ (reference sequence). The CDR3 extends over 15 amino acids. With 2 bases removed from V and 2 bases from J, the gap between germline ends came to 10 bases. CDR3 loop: CASSLWGVSKNIQYF. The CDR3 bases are TGTGCCAGCAGCTTATGGGGGGTATCCAAAAACATTCAGTACTTC. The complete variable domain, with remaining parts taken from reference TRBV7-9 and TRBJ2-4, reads DTGVSQNPRHKITKRGQNVTFRCDPISEHNRLYWYRQTLGQGPEFLTYFQNEAQLEKSRLLSDRFSAERPKGSFSTLEIQRTEQGDSAMYLCASSLWGVSKNIQYFGAGTRLSVL.

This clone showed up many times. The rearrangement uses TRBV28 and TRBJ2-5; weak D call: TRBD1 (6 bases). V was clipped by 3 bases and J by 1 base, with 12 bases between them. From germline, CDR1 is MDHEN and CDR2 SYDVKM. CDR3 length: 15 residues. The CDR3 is CASSLDSDFQETQYF. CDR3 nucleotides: TGTGCCAGCAGTTTGGACAGCGACTTCCAAGAGACCCAGTACTTC.

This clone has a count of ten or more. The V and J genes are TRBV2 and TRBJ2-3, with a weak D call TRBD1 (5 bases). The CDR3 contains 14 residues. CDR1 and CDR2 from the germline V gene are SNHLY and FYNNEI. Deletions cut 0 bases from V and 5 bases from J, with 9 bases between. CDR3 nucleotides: TGTGCCAGCAGTGAAGCGTTAAGGGGAGATACGCAGTATTTT. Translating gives CASSEALRGDTQYF.

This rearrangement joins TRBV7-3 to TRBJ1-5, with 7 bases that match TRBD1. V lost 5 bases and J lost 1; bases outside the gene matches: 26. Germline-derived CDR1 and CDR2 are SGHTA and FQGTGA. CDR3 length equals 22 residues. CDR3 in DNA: TGTGCCAGCAGCATATCCCGATGGGATAAGGGGGCCCTTGGTATAAGCAATCAGCCCCAGCATTTT. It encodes CASSISRWDKGALGISNQPQHF.

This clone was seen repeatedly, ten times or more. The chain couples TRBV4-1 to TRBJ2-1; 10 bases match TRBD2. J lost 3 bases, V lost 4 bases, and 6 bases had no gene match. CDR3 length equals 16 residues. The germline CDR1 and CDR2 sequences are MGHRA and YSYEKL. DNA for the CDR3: TGCGCCAGCAGCCCCATTCTAGCGGGAGACTACAATGAGCAGTTCTTC. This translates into CASSPILAGDYNEQFF.

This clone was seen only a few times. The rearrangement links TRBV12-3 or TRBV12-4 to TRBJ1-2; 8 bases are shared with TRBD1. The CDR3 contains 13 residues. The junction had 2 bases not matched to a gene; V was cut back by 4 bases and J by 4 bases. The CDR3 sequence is CASSSGGLYGYTF. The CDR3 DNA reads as TGTGCCAGCAGTTCAGGGGGCCTCTATGGCTACACCTTC.

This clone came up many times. Written as DNA, the CDR3 is TGTGCCTGGGGAGTCCGGGCTGAAGCTTTCTTT. Amino acids: CAWGVRAEAFF. This chain uses TRBV30 with TRBJ1-1; no reliable D call. The germline V and J ends were trimmed by 5 bases and 6 bases, with 10 bases remaining between them. CDR3 length: 11 amino acids. Looked up from germline, CDR1 is GTSNPN and CDR2 is SVGIG (reference sequence).

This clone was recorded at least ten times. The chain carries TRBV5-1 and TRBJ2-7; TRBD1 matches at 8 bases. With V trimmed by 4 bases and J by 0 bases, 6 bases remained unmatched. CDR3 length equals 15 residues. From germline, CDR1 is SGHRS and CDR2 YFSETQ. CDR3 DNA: TGCGCCAGCAGCCCCGGGACAGGAGTCTCCTACGAGCAGTACTTC. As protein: CASSPGTGVSYEQYF. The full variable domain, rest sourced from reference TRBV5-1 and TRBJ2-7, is KAGVTQTPRYLIKTRGQQVTLSCSPISGHRSVSWYQQTPGQGLQFLFEYFSETQRNKGNFPGRFSGRQFSNSRSEMNVSTLELGDSALYLCASSPGTGVSYEQYFGPGTRLTVT.

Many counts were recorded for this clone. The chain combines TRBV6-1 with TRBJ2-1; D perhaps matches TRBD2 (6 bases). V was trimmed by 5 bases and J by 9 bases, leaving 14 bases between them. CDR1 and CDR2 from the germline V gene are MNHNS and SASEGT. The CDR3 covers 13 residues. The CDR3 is CASSFGGPVEQFF. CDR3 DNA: TGTGCCAGCAGTTTCGGAGGGCCGGTTGAGCAGTTCTTC.

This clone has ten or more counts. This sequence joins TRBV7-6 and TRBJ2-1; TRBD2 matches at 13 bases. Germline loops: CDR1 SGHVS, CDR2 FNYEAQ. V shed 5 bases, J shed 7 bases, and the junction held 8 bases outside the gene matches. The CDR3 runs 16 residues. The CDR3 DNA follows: TGTGCCAGCAGCGACGCACTAGCGGGAGGGGGTAATGAGCAGTTCTTC. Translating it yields CASSDALAGGGNEQFF.

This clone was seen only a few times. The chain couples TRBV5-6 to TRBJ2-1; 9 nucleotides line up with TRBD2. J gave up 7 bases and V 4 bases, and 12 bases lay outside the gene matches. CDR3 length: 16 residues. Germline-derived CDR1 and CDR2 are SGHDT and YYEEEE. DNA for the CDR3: TGTGCCAGCAGCCATATTAGCGGGAGTTCTTTTAATGAGCAGTTCTTC. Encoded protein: CASSHISGSSFNEQFF.

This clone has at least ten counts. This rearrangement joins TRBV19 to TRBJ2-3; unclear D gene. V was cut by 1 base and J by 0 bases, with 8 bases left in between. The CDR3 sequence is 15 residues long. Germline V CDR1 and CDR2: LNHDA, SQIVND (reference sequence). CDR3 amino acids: CASSIGPPSTDTQYF. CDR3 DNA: TGTGCCAGTAGTATAGGGCCCCCTAGCACAGATACGCAGTATTTT.

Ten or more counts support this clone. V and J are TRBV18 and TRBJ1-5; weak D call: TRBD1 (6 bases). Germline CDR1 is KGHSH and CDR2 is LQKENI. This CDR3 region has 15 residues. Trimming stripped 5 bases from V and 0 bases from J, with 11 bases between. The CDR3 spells CASSDRSDSNQPQHF. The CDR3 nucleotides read TGTGCCAGCTCAGACAGGTCAGATAGCAATCAGCCCCAGCATTTT.

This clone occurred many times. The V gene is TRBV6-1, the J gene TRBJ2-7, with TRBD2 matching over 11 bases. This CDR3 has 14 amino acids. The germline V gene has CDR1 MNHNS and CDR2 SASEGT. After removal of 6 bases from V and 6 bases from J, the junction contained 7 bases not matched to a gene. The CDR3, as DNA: TGTGCCAGCAGCGAACTAGCGGGAGTAGGCGAGCAGTACTTC. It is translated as CASSELAGVGEQYF.